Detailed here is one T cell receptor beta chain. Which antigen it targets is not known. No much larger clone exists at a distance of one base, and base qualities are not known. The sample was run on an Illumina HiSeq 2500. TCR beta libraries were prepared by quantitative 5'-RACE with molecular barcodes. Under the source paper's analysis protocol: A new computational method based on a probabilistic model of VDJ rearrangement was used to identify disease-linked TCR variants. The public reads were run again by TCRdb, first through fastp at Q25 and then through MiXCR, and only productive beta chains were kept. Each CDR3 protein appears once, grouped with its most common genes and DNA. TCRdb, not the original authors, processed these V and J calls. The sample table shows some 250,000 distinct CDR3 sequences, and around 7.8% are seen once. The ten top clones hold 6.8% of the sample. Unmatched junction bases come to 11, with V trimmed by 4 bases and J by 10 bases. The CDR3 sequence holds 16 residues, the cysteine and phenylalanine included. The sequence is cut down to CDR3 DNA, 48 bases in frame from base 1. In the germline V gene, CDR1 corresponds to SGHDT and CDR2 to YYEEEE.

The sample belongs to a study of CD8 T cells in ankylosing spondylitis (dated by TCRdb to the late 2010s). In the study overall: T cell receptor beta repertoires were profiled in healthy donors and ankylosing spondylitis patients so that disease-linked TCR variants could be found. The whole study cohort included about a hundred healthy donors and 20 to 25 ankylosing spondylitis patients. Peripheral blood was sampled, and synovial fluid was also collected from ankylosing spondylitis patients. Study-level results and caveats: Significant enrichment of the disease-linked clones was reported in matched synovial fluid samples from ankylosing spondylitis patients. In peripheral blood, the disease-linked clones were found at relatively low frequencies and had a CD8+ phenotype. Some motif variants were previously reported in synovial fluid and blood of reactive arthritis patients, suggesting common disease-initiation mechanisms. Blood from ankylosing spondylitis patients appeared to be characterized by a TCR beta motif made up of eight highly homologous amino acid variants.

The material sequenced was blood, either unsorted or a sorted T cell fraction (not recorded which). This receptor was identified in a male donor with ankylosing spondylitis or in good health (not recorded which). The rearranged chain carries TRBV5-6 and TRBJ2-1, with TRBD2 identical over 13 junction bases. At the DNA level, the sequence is TGTGCCAGCAGCGCCTGGACTAGCGGGAGTCATGGGGAGCAGTTCTTC. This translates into CASSAWTSGSHGEQFF.